This TCR beta chain was sequenced in a study of regulatory T cells in long-lasting Graves disease. V trimming: 1 base; J trimming: 6 bases; junction bases outside the gene matches: 3. This CDR3 is 14 amino acids long. Germline V CDR1 and CDR2: SNHLY, FYNNEI. This clonotype was counted between two and nine times. This may arise from a read error, as a much more abundant clone is one base away. The CDR3 ends on some other residue instead of the conserved phenylalanine or tryptophan, so this is likely a read error. The time point denotes: newly diagnosed GD, antithyroid drugs for less than 3 months. PBMC-derived RNA was used for the TCR library. Construction of TCR beta libraries relied on iRepertoire HTBI primers and on Arm-PCR targeting CDR3 regions. Per the study methods: Identified across the samples were some 67 TRBV segments and over 11 TRBJ segments. TCRdb called the multiplex PCR reads again in MiXCR, with one record for every CDR3 protein. TCRdb's processing, not the study's, gives the V and J calls here. The sample lists roughly 410,000 distinct CDR3 sequences, 15% occurring once.

The sample was also reused in another study, on T cells in Graves' hyperthyroidism and ophthalmopathy. That paper notes: If no ophthalmopathy progression occurred within 18 months, Graves' hyperthyroidism was stable. The hyperthyroidism patients had all been newly diagnosed, and their disease duration was under 2 months. Their ages ranged from 18 to 65 years.

The material was peripheral blood mononuclear cells (PBMCs), obtained at new diagnosis, from a patient treated with antithyroid drugs. The chain combines TRBV2 with TRBJ2-1, with 7 positions matching TRBD2. This clonotype was obtained from a woman aged 40 to 49 with Graves disease. CDR3 bases: TGTGCCAGCAGTGAAGTCCTAGCGGTCAATGAGCAGTTCCTC. The encoded protein is CASSEVLAVNEQFL.